The 29 T cell receptor beta chains given below trace back to one sample, sequenced in a study of blood T cell repertoires in COVID-19. Data came from immunoSEQ multiplex PCR; TCRdb stores just in-frame clones and leaves some out. The sample holds about 190,000 clones, less than 90% seen once. Sequencing was carried out using peripheral blood. The origin of the receptors is a man aged 65 to 85 with active or convalescent COVID-19.

The chain recombines TRBV2 with TRBJ2-7; 8 bases align to TRBD2. J was trimmed by 0 bases and V by 3 bases; bases with no gene match: 7. Germline V gene lookup returns CDR1 SNHLY and CDR2 FYNNEI. The CDR3 length is 16 residues. CDR3 sequence: CASSDVKRGSSYEQYF. DNA for the CDR3: TGTGCCAGCAGTGACGTGAAGCGGGGGAGCTCCTACGAGCAGTACTTC.

This clone was seen only a few times. The chain links TRBV5-1 to TRBJ2-7, with D perhaps matching TRBD1 (5 bases). V dropped 4 bases and J dropped 3 bases, with 11 bases sitting between them. CDR1 is SGHRS and CDR2 is YFSETQ in the germline V gene. The length of the CDR3 is 13 residues. CDR3 in DNA: TGCGCCAGCAGCACCGGACACCACTACGAGCAGTACTTC. Translated, it gives CASSTGHHYEQYF.

The genes are TRBV2 and TRBJ1-1; perhaps TRBD1 as D (5 bases). Germline V lookup: CDR1 SNHLY, CDR2 FYNNEI. V lost 6 bases, J lost 4 bases, and 15 bases lay in between. The CDR3 has 14 amino acids. Here the CDR3 DNA reads TGTGCCAGCAGCGCACAGGACATGAGCACTGAAGCTTTCTTT. Its protein product is CASSAQDMSTEAFF.

This chain joins TRBV2 and TRBJ2-3; tentative D call: TRBD2 (5 bases). The CDR3 has 13 amino acids. Trimming took 4 bases from V and 5 from J, leaving 10 bases between them. Germline lookup yields CDR1 SNHLY and CDR2 FYNNEI. This CDR3 is CASSVLSGDTQYF. CDR3 coding DNA: TGTGCCAGCAGTGTTCTCAGCGGAGATACGCAGTATTTT.

The chain has TRBV30 and TRBJ2-5; TRBD2 matches 8 bases. This CDR3 contains 12 residues. J was trimmed by 4 bases and V by 4 bases; bases with no gene match: 2. In germline, CDR1 is GTSNPN, CDR2 SVGIG (reference sequence). The CDR3 DNA follows: TGTGCCTGGAAACGGGGGGGAGAGACCCAGTACTTC. Translated, it gives CAWKRGGETQYF. The full variable domain, with the rest looked up from reference TRBV30 and TRBJ2-5, is SQTIHQWPATLVQPVGSPLSLECTVEGTSNPNLYWYRQAAGRGLQLLFYSVGIGQISSEVPQNLSASRPQDRQFILSSKKLLLSDSGFYLCAWKRGGETQYFGPGTRLLVL.

The chain is built from TRBV5-6 and TRBJ2-2; the D is unclear. The V and J ends lost 2 bases and 2 bases respectively, with 4 bases between them. The V gene's germline CDR1 is SGHDT and CDR2 YYEEEE. This CDR3 is 13 amino acids long. The CDR3 nucleotides read TGTGCCAGCAGCTTCATTAACACCGGGGAGCTGTTTTTT. Translating gives CASSFINTGELFF.

This chain links TRBV7-9 with TRBJ2-2, with D tentatively TRBD1 (6 bases). There are 14 residues in the CDR3. The V and J ends lost 2 bases and 7 bases respectively, with 11 bases between them. Germline V CDR1 and CDR2: SEHNR, FQNEAQ (reference sequence). The CDR3 sequence: CASSLQGRSGELFF. The CDR3 bases are TGTGCCAGCAGCTTACAGGGGCGGAGCGGGGAGCTGTTTTTT.

The genes are TRBV4-1 and TRBJ2-7; D perhaps matches TRBD1 (6 bases). Germline values: CDR1 MGHRA, CDR2 YSYEKL. V lost 3 bases and J 4 bases, leaving 16 bases between the germline ends. The CDR3 sequence is 15 residues long. Here the CDR3 DNA reads TGCGCCAGCAGCCATGATCTACAGGGTTTGTACGAGCAGTACTTC. Amino acids: CASSHDLQGLYEQYF.

The chain employs TRBV5-1 and TRBJ2-3; tentatively, D is TRBD1 (5 bases). CDR1 and CDR2 (germline): SGHRS, YFSETQ. The CDR3 extends over 15 amino acids. Trimming left V 3 bases short and J 4 bases short, with 15 bases between. The CDR3 reads CASSSLREGPDTQYF. The CDR3 coding sequence is TGCGCCAGCAGCTCCCTCAGGGAAGGTCCAGATACGCAGTATTTT.

The table lists this clone with a count of one. V gene TRBV2 combines with J gene TRBJ2-1, with 7 nucleotides matching TRBD2. V was pared by 8 bases and J by 2 bases, with 3 bases of the junction left unmatched. Per the germline V gene, CDR1 is SNHLY and CDR2 is FYNNEI. This CDR3 is built from 13 residues. The CDR3 DNA follows: TGTGCCAGCTGGGGGGGAACCTACAATGAGCAGTTCTTC. Protein sequence: CASWGGTYNEQFF.

The chain combines TRBV4-3 with TRBJ2-7; 9 bases line up with TRBD1. The CDR3 length is 15 residues. Germline assignment: CDR1 LGHNA and CDR2 YSLEER. V lost 4 bases to trimming and J lost 4 bases; unmatched junction nucleotides: 8. This CDR3 is CASSPGTGNAYEQYF. CDR3 nucleotide sequence: TGCGCCAGCAGCCCAGGGACAGGGAATGCTTACGAGCAGTACTTC.

The CDR3, as DNA: TGTGCCAGCAATCAAGGAGACGAGCAGTACTTC. This gives the protein CASNQGDEQYF. V and J are TRBV28 and TRBJ2-7; no clear D gene. The CDR3 consists of 11 residues. From germline, CDR1 is MDHEN and CDR2 SYDVKM. V lost 7 bases and J 5 bases, leaving 9 bases between the germline ends.

CDR3 protein: CASSQEPTSGSTDTQYF. The DNA for the CDR3 is TGCGCCAGCAGCCAAGAGCCCACTAGCGGGAGCACAGATACGCAGTATTTT. The gene calls are TRBV4-1 and TRBJ2-3; 9 bases line up with TRBD2. V trimming: 0 bases; J trimming: 0 bases; junction bases outside the gene matches: 4. The germline V gene has CDR1 MGHRA and CDR2 YSYEKL. The CDR3 runs to 17 residues.

Only one count was recorded for this clone. The chain recombines TRBV5-1 with TRBJ2-2; D is undetermined. With 0 bases removed from V and 1 base from J, the gap between germline ends came to 10 bases. The CDR3 spans 16 residues. Per the germline V gene, CDR1 is SGHRS and CDR2 is YFSETQ. Written as DNA, the CDR3 is TGCGCCAGCAGCTTGGTTCCGGGTATGAACACCGGGGAGCTGTTTTTT. It translates to CASSLVPGMNTGELFF.

The V and J genes are TRBV18 and TRBJ1-2; 7 nucleotides align to TRBD1. The CDR3 extends over 15 amino acids. V lost 0 bases and J lost 3; bases outside the gene matches: 4. CDR1 is KGHSH and CDR2 is LQKENI in the germline V gene. The CDR3 nucleotides read TGTGCCAGCTCACCACCGTCAGGGACAGACTATGGCTACACCTTC. As protein: CASSPPSGTDYGYTF.

CDR3 in DNA: TGTGCCAGCAGTGGCGCAGGGGTGCGTCAGCCCCAGCATTTT. Translated: CASSGAGVRQPQHF. This chain links TRBV28 with TRBJ1-5; the D gene is possibly TRBD1 (6 bases). CDR3 length: 14 residues. CDR1 and CDR2 from the germline V gene are MDHEN and SYDVKM. Trimming took off 5 bases at V and 6 bases at J, with 14 bases between the two ends. Based on the CDR3 plus reference TRBV28 and TRBJ1-5, the full variable domain is DVKVTQSSRYLVKRTGEKVFLECVQDMDHENMFWYRQDPGLGLRLIYFSYDVKMKEKGDIPEGYSVSREKKERFSLILESASTNQTSMYLCASSGAGVRQPQHFGDGTRLSIL.

This clone was picked up one time. This chain joins TRBV11-2 and TRBJ2-7; D remains unclear. The CDR3 is made up of 11 amino acids. CDR1 and CDR2 from the germline V gene are SGHAT and FQNNGV. V lost 1 base and J lost 6, with 4 bases in between. This CDR3 reads CASSLGVEQYF. The CDR3 DNA is TGTGCCAGCAGCTTAGGAGTCGAGCAGTACTTC.

The genes are TRBV4-3 and TRBJ2-2; no clear D. CDR1 is LGHNA, CDR2 YSLEER, per germline. Trimming took off 2 bases at V and 8 bases at J, with 9 bases between the two ends. This CDR3 region has 13 residues. CDR3 in amino acids: CASSQQLVGELFF. In nucleotides, the CDR3 is TGCGCCAGCAGCCAACAGTTGGTGGGGGAGCTGTTTTTT.

The chain employs TRBV3-1 (or the pseudogene TRBV3-2) and TRBJ2-2; D may be TRBD1 (5 bases). This CDR3 has 13 amino acids. Germline CDR1 and CDR2: LGHDT and YNNKEL (reference sequence). V was trimmed by 7 bases and J by 4 bases, leaving 10 bases between them. The CDR3 region is CASTPGRTGELFF. CDR3 bases: TGTGCCAGCACTCCAGGGCGCACCGGGGAGCTGTTTTTT.

This clone was counted only a few times. The rearrangement links TRBV7-8 to TRBJ2-3; the match to TRBD2 covers 8 bases. This CDR3 region has 16 residues. J lost 3 bases, V lost 10 bases, and 15 bases had no gene match. Germline CDR1 is SGHVS and CDR2 is FQNEAQ. The CDR3 DNA sequence: TGTGCCATCGGAGTGGAGAGCGGGAGCTTTACAGATACGCAGTATTTT. Its translation: CAIGVESGSFTDTQYF.

CDR3 protein: CSAEEGSMNGYTF. The CDR3, as DNA: TGCAGCGCCGAGGAGGGGTCGATGAATGGCTACACCTTC. This chain joins TRBV29-1 and TRBJ1-2; possibly TRBD1 for D (5 bases). Germline V gene sequence: CDR1 SQVTM, CDR2 ANQGSEA. CDR3 size: 13 residues. V shed 7 bases and J shed 6 bases, with 18 bases lying between them.

CDR3 in DNA: TGTGCCAGCAGTTACCGGTCCCTAGAAAAACTGTTTTTT. This codes for CASSYRSLEKLFF. The chain links TRBV6-5 to TRBJ1-4; D call uncertain. This CDR3 region has 13 residues. The V and J ends lost 2 bases and 8 bases respectively, with 9 bases between them. The germline V gene has CDR1 MNHEY and CDR2 SVGAGI.

This clone came up a few times. The chain is built from TRBV28 and TRBJ2-1; the match to TRBD2 covers 10 bases. Germline assignment: CDR1 MDHEN and CDR2 SYDVKM. V lost 2 bases, J lost 7 bases, and 8 bases stayed unmatched. CDR3 length: 16 residues. CDR3 protein: CASSLRLAGVKNEQFF. In DNA form, the CDR3 reads TGTGCCAGCAGTTTAAGGCTAGCGGGAGTAAAGAATGAGCAGTTCTTC.

The J gene is TRBJ2-7, the V gene TRBV3-1 (or the pseudogene TRBV3-2); 12 bases agree with TRBD2. The CDR3 runs to 17 residues. With V trimmed by 1 base and J by 6 bases, 10 bases remained unmatched. Looked up from germline, CDR1 is LGHDT and CDR2 is YNNKEL (reference sequence). The CDR3: CASSQGPLTSGSSEQYF. In DNA, the CDR3 is TGTGCCAGCAGCCAAGGACCCTTGACTAGCGGGAGTTCCGAGCAGTACTTC.

V gene TRBV7-9 combines with J gene TRBJ2-7; possibly TRBD2 for D (5 bases). V was shortened by 4 bases and J by 1 base, with 14 bases between the two germline ends. Germline CDR1 is SEHNR and CDR2 is FQNEAQ (reference sequence). The CDR3 is made up of 15 amino acids. The CDR3 DNA reads as TGTGCCAGCAGCTACGGACTGCTCCCATCCTACGAGCAGTACTTC. Its protein product is CASSYGLLPSYEQYF.

This chain joins TRBV28 and TRBJ2-1; 7 nucleotides align to TRBD1. V was clipped by 2 bases and J by 6 bases; unmatched bases: 4. CDR3 length: 14 residues. Germline V gene lookup returns CDR1 MDHEN and CDR2 SYDVKM. The CDR3 reads CASSLRQGVNEQFF. In DNA form, the CDR3 reads TGTGCCAGCAGTTTAAGACAGGGAGTCAATGAGCAGTTCTTC.

CDR3 loop: CASSSGDTDTQYF. As DNA, the CDR3 is TGTGCCAGCAGCTCCGGGGACACAGATACGCAGTATTTT. V gene TRBV5-4 combines with J gene TRBJ2-3, with a weak D call TRBD2 (5 bases). Per germline, CDR1 SGHNT and CDR2 YYREEE (reference sequence). The length of the CDR3 is 13 residues. Trimming removed 3 bases from V and 2 bases from J, with 7 bases in between.

This clone has a handful of counts. The chain employs TRBV9 and TRBJ2-1; TRBD2 matches at 8 bases. This CDR3 spans 15 amino acids. Germline trimming cut 0 bases from V and 6 bases from J; bases unmatched to any gene: 5. Germline V gives CDR1 SGDLS, CDR2 YYNGEE. CDR3 nucleotides: TGTGCCAGCAGCGTAGAAGGTCTAGCGGGCAATGAGCAGTTCTTC. Translation gives CASSVEGLAGNEQFF. Full variable domain (outside the CDR3, taken from reference TRBV9 and TRBJ2-1): DSGVTQTPKHLITATGQRVTLRCSPRSGDLSVYWYQQSLDQGLQFLIQYYNGEERAKGNILERFSAQQFPDLHSELNLSSLELGDSALYFCASSVEGLAGNEQFFGPGTRLTVL.

The chain combines TRBV6-5 with TRBJ1-4; D ambiguous. Per the germline V gene, CDR1 is MNHEY and CDR2 is SVGAGI. The CDR3 consists of 13 residues. V dropped 7 bases and J dropped 7 bases, with 13 bases sitting between them. CDR3 loop: CASTAGVGEKLFF. CDR3 DNA sequence: TGTGCCAGCACGGCGGGAGTAGGTGAAAAACTGTTTTTT.